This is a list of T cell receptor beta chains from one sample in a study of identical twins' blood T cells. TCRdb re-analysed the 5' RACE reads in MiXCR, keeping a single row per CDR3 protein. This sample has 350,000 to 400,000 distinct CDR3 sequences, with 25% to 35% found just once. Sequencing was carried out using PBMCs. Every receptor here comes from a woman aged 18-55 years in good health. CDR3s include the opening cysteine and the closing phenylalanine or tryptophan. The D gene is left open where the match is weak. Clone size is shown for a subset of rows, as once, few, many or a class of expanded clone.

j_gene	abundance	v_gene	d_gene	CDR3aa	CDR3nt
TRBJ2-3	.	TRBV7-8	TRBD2	CASSLRTGGFSTDTQYF	TGTGCCAGCAGCCTACGGACGGGGGGATTCAGCACAGATACGCAGTATTTT
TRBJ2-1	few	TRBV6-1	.	CASSEGDEKPHNEQFF	TGTGCCAGCAGTGAAGGGGACGAGAAACCACACAATGAGCAGTTCTTC
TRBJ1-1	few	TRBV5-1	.	CASSLRQSAANTEAFF	TGCGCCAGCAGCTTGAGACAATCAGCGGCGAACACTGAAGCTTTCTTT
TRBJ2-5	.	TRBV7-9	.	CANSQLSQYF	TGTGCCAACAGCCAACTGTCCCAGTACTTC
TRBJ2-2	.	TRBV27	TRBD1	CASSSQGAGAGELFF	TGTGCCAGCAGTTCACAGGGGGCAGGAGCCGGGGAGCTGTTTTTT
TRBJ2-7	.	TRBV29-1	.	CSVKYEGYEQYF	TGCAGCGTTAAGTACGAAGGTTACGAGCAGTACTTC
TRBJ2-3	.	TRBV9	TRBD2	CASSPLAGGGDTQYF	TGTGCCAGCAGCCCCCTAGCGGGAGGGGGGGATACGCAGTATTTT
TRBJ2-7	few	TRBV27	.	CASSLGGPSYEQYF	TGTGCCAGCAGTTTAGGGGGACCCTCCTACGAGCAGTACTTC
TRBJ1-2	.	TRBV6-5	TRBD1	CASSDRDWGYTF	TGTGCCAGCAGCGACAGGGACTGGGGCTACACCTTC
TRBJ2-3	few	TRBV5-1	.	CASSLVAGPDTQYF	TGCGCCAGCAGCTTGGTAGCTGGTCCAGATACGCAGTATTTT
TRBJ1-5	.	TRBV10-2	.	CASSGESGTQGNQPQHF	TGCGCCAGCAGTGGGGAGTCCGGGACTCAGGGGAATCAGCCCCAGCATTTT